A single sample is the source of the 15 T cell receptor beta chains below, sequenced in a study of blood T cell repertoires in COVID-19. Sequencing used immunoSEQ multiplex PCR; TCRdb keeps in-frame clones, though not all of them. The table shows roughly 200,000 clones, with approximately 87% occurring only once. The sequenced material came from peripheral blood. The receptors here all came from a woman in her late teens or twenties who had recovered from COVID-19.

The chain is built from TRBV7-6 and TRBJ2-1, with a weak D call TRBD1 (5 bases). The germline CDR1 and CDR2 sequences are SGHVS and FNYEAQ. V lost 1 base to trimming and J lost 4 bases, with 17 bases between them. The CDR3 contains 17 residues. DNA for the CDR3: TGTGCCAGCAGCTTAGGGGGCTCCCTCCCCCAGTACAATGAGCAGTTCTTC. It translates to CASSLGGSLPQYNEQFF.

The V gene is TRBV25-1, the J gene TRBJ1-6; D remains ambiguous. V was clipped by 3 bases and J by 7 bases, with 13 bases between them. CDR1 and CDR2 from the germline V gene are MGHDK and SYGVNS. CDR3 size: 15 residues. The CDR3 DNA reads TGTGCCAGCAGTGATGCGTTTTCACGAAATTCACCCCTCCACTTT. Its translation is CASSDAFSRNSPLHF.

The chain is built from TRBV6-2 or TRBV6-3 and TRBJ1-1, with D unresolved. The V end was cut by 0 bases, the J end by 5 bases, with 7 bases between. Germline V gives CDR1 MNHEY, CDR2 SVGEGT. The CDR3 runs 13 residues. CDR3 protein: CASSYSRGTEAFF. The CDR3 coding sequence is TGTGCCAGCAGTTACTCGAGAGGGACTGAAGCTTTCTTT.

The chain employs TRBV4-2 and TRBJ1-6, with 7 bases aligning to TRBD1. Trimming took 1 base from V and 7 from J; bases not matched to a gene: 1. Per the germline V gene, CDR1 is LGHNA and CDR2 is YNFKEQ. The CDR3 loop spans 14 amino acids. The chain's CDR3 is CASSQVTGNSPLHF. CDR3 in DNA: TGTGCCAGCAGCCAAGTGACAGGGAATTCACCCCTCCACTTT.

The CDR3 DNA is TGTGCCAGCAGCTTAGAGGGACAGGCCGATCAGCCCCAGCATTTT. Translation: CASSLEGQADQPQHF. The chain carries TRBV7-2 and TRBJ1-5, with TRBD1 identical over 8 bases. Germline loops: CDR1 SGHTA, CDR2 FQGNSA. V lost 1 base to trimming and J lost 5 bases; unmatched junction nucleotides: 4. The CDR3 contains 15 residues.

The chain links TRBV7-9 to TRBJ2-1; the match to TRBD1 covers 8 bases. The ends lost 6 bases at V and 8 bases at J; junction bases unmatched: 9. The CDR3 length is 14 residues. Germline values: CDR1 SEHNR, CDR2 FQNEAQ (reference sequence). CDR3 region: CASSPRTGWDEQFF. DNA for the CDR3: TGTGCCAGCAGTCCACGGACAGGGTGGGATGAGCAGTTCTTC. Variable domain in full (rest from reference TRBV7-9 and TRBJ2-1): DTGVSQNPRHKITKRGQNVTFRCDPISEHNRLYWYRQTLGQGPEFLTYFQNEAQLEKSRLLSDRFSAERPKGSFSTLEIQRTEQGDSAMYLCASSPRTGWDEQFFGPGTRLTVL.

The V gene is TRBV19, the J gene TRBJ2-5; D uncertain. V lost 5 bases and J lost 2, with 9 bases in between. This CDR3 is built from 13 residues. Germline CDR1 and CDR2: LNHDA and SQIVND (reference sequence). CDR3 loop: CASSVTGQETQYF. The CDR3 DNA follows: TGTGCCAGTAGTGTCACGGGTCAAGAGACCCAGTACTTC.

The rearrangement joins TRBV13 to TRBJ2-7; no clear D. This CDR3 has 14 amino acids. Germline values: CDR1 PRHDT, CDR2 FYEKMQ (reference sequence). Trimming took off 4 bases at V and 4 bases at J, with 14 bases between the two ends. The CDR3 reads CASSSADTGYEQYF. The CDR3, as DNA: TGTGCCAGCAGCTCAGCCGACACTGGGTACGAGCAGTACTTC.

The V and J genes are TRBV20-1 and TRBJ2-5; 8 bases fit TRBD1. Trimming cost V 5 bases and J 8 bases; bases outside gene matches: 4. The CDR3 runs 11 residues. In germline, CDR1 is DFQATT, CDR2 SNEGSKA (reference sequence). CDR3 nucleotide sequence: TGCAGTGCTCGAGGACAGGGAACCCAGTACTTC. It translates to CSARGQGTQYF.

The chain uses TRBV13 and TRBJ2-1, with TRBD2 identical over 13 bases. Looked up from germline, CDR1 is PRHDT and CDR2 is FYEKMQ (reference sequence). Losses at the gene ends were 5 bases for V and 5 bases for J; bases not matched to a gene: 3. The CDR3 is 15 amino acids. CDR3 in amino acids: CASSPGTSGNNEQFF. The CDR3 DNA reads as TGTGCCAGCAGCCCCGGGACTAGCGGGAACAATGAGCAGTTCTTC.

The chain recombines TRBV6-5 with TRBJ2-7, with unresolved D. This CDR3 has 12 residues. V lost 5 bases to trimming and J lost 3 bases, with 8 bases between them. The germline V gene encodes CDR1 MNHEY and CDR2 SVGAGI. In nucleotides, the CDR3 is TGTGCCAGCAGTCCGCTAGGCTACGAGCAGTACTTC. Translation: CASSPLGYEQYF.

This clone was observed a single time. This chain links TRBV10-3 with TRBJ1-2; tentatively, D is TRBD1 (5 bases). V was cut by 7 bases and J by 4 bases, with 13 bases left in between. This CDR3 is 13 amino acids long. The V gene's germline CDR1 is ENHRY and CDR2 SYGVKD. CDR3 in DNA: TGTGCCATCACTCTACAGGCGAGCTATGGCTACACCTTC. Its translation is CAITLQASYGYTF.

The table lists this clone with a count of one. The chain is built from TRBV7-6 and TRBJ2-5, with 7 bases aligning to TRBD1. Germline V gene lookup returns CDR1 SGHVS and CDR2 FNYEAQ. This CDR3 comprises 15 residues. With V trimmed by 6 bases and J by 4 bases, 11 bases remained unmatched. This CDR3 reads CASRDSTGTGETQYF. The CDR3 DNA sequence: TGTGCCAGCAGAGATTCGACAGGGACGGGAGAGACCCAGTACTTC.

The rearrangement uses TRBV9 and TRBJ1-2; weak D call: TRBD1 (5 bases). The ends were cut back, 0 bases at V and 0 bases at J, with 15 bases in the middle. The CDR3 has 17 amino acids. Germline CDR1 is SGDLS and CDR2 is YYNGEE. The CDR3 DNA reads TGTGCCAGCAGCGTAGTCACTACGGGGACTGCTAACTATGGCTACACCTTC. Encoded protein: CASSVVTTGTANYGYTF.

The chain links TRBV10-3 to TRBJ2-5; 10 bases are shared with TRBD2. J was trimmed by 3 bases and V by 6 bases; bases with no gene match: 1. There are 13 residues in the CDR3. CDR1 and CDR2 (germline): ENHRY, SYGVKD. The CDR3 reads CAIRSGGEETQYF. The CDR3 DNA reads TGTGCCATCAGAAGCGGGGGGGAAGAGACCCAGTACTTC.